A selection of T cell receptor beta chains follows, all from one sample in a study of identical twins. TCRdb ran MiXCR on the 5' RACE reads and lists one entry per CDR3 protein. The table records about 430,000 distinct CDR3 sequences, approximately 17% of them present only once. The sequenced material came from naive T cells sorted from blood. The receptors were gathered from a man aged 45-65 years in good health. Each CDR3 is given without its conserved first and last residue. Fields, in order: V gene, clone size, CDR3 protein. Expanded clones get a size class; other rows say once, few or many, or leave the size out.

TRBV29-1 | few | SALTGTSNSPLH
TRBV2 | once | ASNGRVAGNTGELF
TRBV25-1 | many | ASSAQVGETQY
TRBV25-1 | many | ASSQGASTDTQY
TRBV12-3/TRBV12-4 | NA | ASSFLAGAIQQY
TRBV28 | few | ASSPLAGGHNEQF
TRBV2 | NA | ASRALEEKLF
TRBV7-8 | NA | ASSLGGLAVRRTDTQY
TRBV12-3/TRBV12-4 | NA | ASSPGTRGTDTQY
TRBV7-9 | few | ASRPRTGANEKLF
TRBV4-3 | NA | ASSQGTGVYEQY
TRBV28 | many | ASSLLAGGSYNEQF
TRBV11-3 | many | ASSLRWGRGYEQY
TRBV20-1 | NA | SARVAGVAYNEQF
TRBV20-1 | many | SARVEEWSSYNEQF
TRBV13 | few | ASSLNGASTDTQY
TRBV5-1 | many | ASSLDPGGSTDTQY
TRBV29-1 | NA | SVAAGGPYEQY
TRBV6-2/TRBV6-3 | NA | ASSYSRDSYSETQY
TRBV4-1 | NA | ASSQATPYEQY
TRBV3-1 | few | ASSPLGREEETQY
TRBV20-1 | NA | SDQGQDNQPQH
TRBV11-2 | many | ASSLVGLAPTERHTGELF
TRBV7-8 | many | ASSLPAAYNEQF
TRBV29-1 | few | SVEDLPGLGYGYT
TRBV10-1 | NA | ASSDGGQGGNEQF
TRBV5-1 | few | ASSSGTVGSPLH
TRBV10-3 | few | AISESVVELAGNTGELF
TRBV12-3/TRBV12-4 | many | ASSFSSGSTDTQY
TRBV5-1 | many | ASSPRFSVDGDTQY
TRBV28 | many | ASSRDTGYT
TRBV5-1 | NA | ASSLRLAGPNEQF
TRBV29-1 | few | SVSGRGDEQY
TRBV20-1 | many | SAPPGSSYNSPLH
TRBV28 | many | ASSFQPGLGSSIAKNIQY